The 15 T cell receptor beta chains below were found in one sample sequenced in a study of blood T cell repertoires in COVID-19. Data came from immunoSEQ multiplex PCR; TCRdb stores just in-frame clones and leaves some out. The sample records over 100,000 clones, about 80% being singletons. Material for sequencing was peripheral blood. These receptors came from a woman aged 80 or older with acute or convalescent COVID-19.

The V gene is TRBV6-5, the J gene TRBJ1-2; TRBD1 might be the D (5 bases). The V and J ends lost 10 bases and 3 bases respectively, with 15 bases between them. The germline V gene encodes CDR1 MNHEY and CDR2 SVGAGI. The CDR3 is 13 amino acids. CDR3 residues: CATWRGADYGYTF. The CDR3 nucleotides read TGTGCCACCTGGAGGGGCGCGGACTATGGCTACACCTTC.

J is TRBJ2-7 and V is TRBV10-2; TRBD2 aligns across 10 bases. The germline V gene has CDR1 WSHSY and CDR2 SAAADI. The CDR3 contains 15 residues. J lost 7 bases, V lost 4 bases, and 10 bases had no gene match. For the CDR3, the DNA is TGCGCCAGCAGTGGGGCGACTAGCGGGTTCATGGAGCAGTACTTC. This translates into CASSGATSGFMEQYF.

This clone was counted a single time. The rearrangement uses TRBV6-5 and TRBJ2-5; TRBD2 is a possible D gene (5 bases). The CDR3 covers 15 residues. Germline-derived CDR1 and CDR2 are MNHEY and SVGAGI. Trimming removed 0 bases from V and 4 bases from J, with 12 bases in between. This CDR3 reads CASSYSRAPGETQYF. The CDR3 nucleotides read TGTGCCAGCAGTTACTCGAGGGCACCGGGAGAGACCCAGTACTTC.

The V call is TRBV27, the J call TRBJ1-2; D gene unclear. The V end was cut by 2 bases, the J end by 2 bases, with 9 bases between. Germline V CDR1 and CDR2: MNHEY, SMNVEV (reference sequence). The CDR3 consists of 14 residues. CDR3 nucleotides: TGTGCCAGCAGTTTACTACAGCTCAACTATGGCTACACCTTC. As protein: CASSLLQLNYGYTF.

The CDR3 sequence: CASSPRTGGYTEAFF. The CDR3 coding sequence is TGTGCCAGCAGTCCCCGGACAGGGGGCTACACTGAAGCTTTCTTT. The rearrangement links TRBV6-5 to TRBJ1-1; 11 bases line up with TRBD1. V lost 5 bases to trimming and J lost 3 bases; unmatched junction nucleotides: 5. Germline CDR1 is MNHEY and CDR2 is SVGAGI. The CDR3 length is 15 residues.

V gene TRBV6-2 or TRBV6-3 combines with J gene TRBJ2-1, with TRBD1 matching 7 bases. CDR3 length: 19 residues. Per the germline V gene, CDR1 is MNHEY and CDR2 is SVGEGT. V dropped 0 bases and J dropped 0; count of bases not matched to a gene: 11. CDR3 sequence: CASSYSTGSGVSSYNEQFF. CDR3 sequence (DNA): TGTGCCAGCAGTTACTCGACAGGGTCTGGGGTGAGCTCCTACAATGAGCAGTTCTTC.

The chain links TRBV7-2 to TRBJ2-3; 9 bases fit TRBD2. CDR1 and CDR2 from the germline V gene are SGHTA and FQGNSA. The CDR3 is 17 residues long. V shed 1 base and J 4 bases; nucleotides not matched to a gene: 9. CDR3 loop: CASSLVGGGGAADTQYF. DNA for the CDR3: TGTGCCAGCAGCTTAGTCGGTGGCGGGGGGGCCGCAGATACGCAGTATTTT.

A single count supports this clone. The chain uses TRBV11-3 and TRBJ1-2, with TRBD1 matching over 8 bases. V was clipped by 2 bases and J by 2 bases; unmatched bases: 10. Germline CDR1 SGHNT, CDR2 YENEEA. CDR3 length: 17 amino acids. CDR3 in amino acids: CASSLQFHRGRNYGYTF. CDR3 in DNA: TGTGCCAGCAGCTTACAATTTCACAGGGGGAGAAACTATGGCTACACCTTC.

CDR3: CASSLGTSELNEQFF. The CDR3 nucleotides are TGTGCCAGCAGTCTTGGGACTAGCGAGCTTAATGAGCAGTTCTTC. This chain uses TRBV7-2 with TRBJ2-1; TRBD2 agrees at 10 bases. CDR3 size: 15 residues. J gave up 7 bases and V 6 bases, and 9 bases lay outside the gene matches. The germline V gene encodes CDR1 SGHTA and CDR2 FQGNSA. Together with reference TRBV7-2 and TRBJ2-1, the CDR3 gives the full variable domain: GAGVSQSPSNKVTEKGKDVELRCDPISGHTALYWYRQSLGQGLEFLIYFQGNSAPDKSGLPSDRFSAERTGGSVSTLTIQRTQQEDSAVYLCASSLGTSELNEQFFGPGTRLTVL.

This sequence joins TRBV5-4 and TRBJ2-5; a weak D match, TRBD1 (5 bases). The germline V gene encodes CDR1 SGHNT and CDR2 YYREEE (reference sequence). Trimming took off 0 bases at V and 4 bases at J, with 10 bases between the two ends. The CDR3 runs 14 residues. CDR3 bases: TGTGCCAGCAGCTTGGGGGAACAGGTAGAGACCCAGTACTTC. Amino acids: CASSLGEQVETQYF.

In its sample, this clone was seen a few times. The chain links TRBV6-6 to TRBJ2-6, with unresolved D. The CDR3 spans 16 residues. V shed 11 bases and J shed 0 bases, with 17 bases lying between them. The germline V gene encodes CDR1 MNHNY and CDR2 SVGAGI (reference sequence). CDR3 nucleotides: TGTGCCTTAGCTGGCCGGGTAAGCTCTGGGGCCAACGTCCTGACTTTC. It yields the protein CALAGRVSSGANVLTF.

The genes are TRBV10-3 and TRBJ1-4; 7 bases agree with TRBD1. Germline V gives CDR1 ENHRY, CDR2 SYGVKD. After removal of 6 bases from V and 7 bases from J, the junction contained 8 bases not matched to a gene. The CDR3 consists of 14 residues. CDR3 DNA sequence: TGTGCCATCAGGGGAGAGGGGGCTGTTGAAAAACTGTTTTTT. It translates to CAIRGEGAVEKLFF.

This rearrangement joins TRBV9 to TRBJ1-1; 10 bases match TRBD1. The junction had 5 bases not matched to a gene; V was cut back by 4 bases and J by 2 bases. The CDR3 is 15 amino acids. Germline V gene data show CDR1 as SGDLS and CDR2 as YYNGEE. The CDR3 sequence is CASSSRTGGNTEAFF. CDR3 DNA sequence: TGTGCCAGCAGCTCTCGGACAGGGGGTAACACTGAAGCTTTCTTT.

This clone was observed a handful of times. The CDR3 loop reads CASSFLVSYNEQFF. The CDR3 region has the DNA TGTGCCAGCAGTTTTCTAGTCTCCTACAATGAGCAGTTCTTC. This rearrangement joins TRBV28 to TRBJ2-1; D remains ambiguous. V dropped 3 bases and J dropped 0 bases, with 6 bases sitting between them. Germline-derived CDR1 and CDR2 are MDHEN and SYDVKM. The length of the CDR3 is 14 residues.

The chain links TRBV28 to TRBJ1-5, with unresolved D. Germline CDR1 reads MDHEN; CDR2 reads SYDVKM. Between the trimmed V and J ends, which lost 3 bases and 4 bases, there was a span of 7 bases. There are 13 residues in the CDR3. The CDR3 nucleotides are TGTGCCAGCAGTTTCCCCTTAAATCAGCCCCAGCATTTT. This gives the protein CASSFPLNQPQHF.